This entry lists 27 T cell receptor beta chains sequenced from one sample in a study of CD8 T cells in Susac syndrome. An input of about 0.5 to 1 ug of RNA was subjected to reverse transcription using random hexamers. TCRdb reprocessed the immunoSEQ multiplex PCR reads via MiXCR and lists one record per CDR3 protein. The table has some 200,000 distinct CDR3 sequences, 85% to 95% seen once; the top ten hold 0.085% to 0.11%. The material sequenced was CD4+ T cells from PBMCs. These receptors originate from a human donor in good health.

This chain uses TRBV20-1 with TRBJ2-7; TRBD1 matches at 8 bases. With V trimmed by 6 bases and J by 6 bases, 13 bases remained unmatched. The germline CDR1 and CDR2 sequences are DFQATT and SNEGSKA (reference sequence). The CDR3 is 14 residues long. In nucleotides, the CDR3 is TGCAGTGCCGCTAGGACAGGGAAGGGGGCCGAGCAGTACTTC. Encoded protein: CSAARTGKGAEQYF.

The chain recombines TRBV20-1 with TRBJ2-3, with TRBD2 as a possible D gene (6 bases). The CDR3 is 13 residues long. Trimming removed 5 bases from V and 4 bases from J, with 13 bases in between. The germline CDR1 and CDR2 sequences are DFQATT and SNEGSKA (reference sequence). CDR3 sequence reads: CSAPGTFSDTQYF. The CDR3 nucleotides read TGCAGTGCTCCGGGGACTTTTTCAGATACGCAGTATTTT.

The V call is TRBV7-3, the J call TRBJ2-3; 7 bases match TRBD2. V shed 3 bases and J 6 bases; nucleotides not matched to a gene: 9. This CDR3 is 15 amino acids long. Germline CDR1 reads SGHTA; CDR2 reads FQGTGA. CDR3 sequence reads: CASSFGGRAPDTQYF. The CDR3 DNA sequence: TGTGCCAGCAGCTTTGGGGGGAGGGCCCCCGATACGCAGTATTTT. The full variable domain, rest sourced from reference TRBV7-3 and TRBJ2-3, is GAGVSQTPSNKVTEKGKYVELRCDPISGHTALYWYRQSLGQGPEFLIYFQGTGAADDSGLPNDRFFAVRPEGSVSTLKIQRTERGDSAVYLCASSFGGRAPDTQYFGPGTRLTVL.

The rearrangement uses TRBV20-1 and TRBJ1-1; 9 positions match TRBD1. The CDR3 consists of 13 residues. V lost 5 bases to trimming and J lost 1 base; unmatched junction nucleotides: 2. Germline V lookup: CDR1 DFQATT, CDR2 SNEGSKA (reference sequence). DNA of the CDR3: TGCAGTGCTCGGGACAGGGCGAACACTGAAGCTTTCTTT. It encodes CSARDRANTEAFF.

This clonotype was found once. The rearrangement uses TRBV27 and TRBJ2-3, with TRBD2 identical over 7 bases. The CDR3 has 14 residues. Losses at the gene ends were 9 bases for V and 2 bases for J; bases not matched to a gene: 8. Looked up from germline, CDR1 is MNHEY and CDR2 is SMNVEV (reference sequence). DNA for the CDR3: TGTGCCAGTGGTTTGCGGGAGCCCACAGATACGCAGTATTTT. Amino acid sequence: CASGLREPTDTQYF.

The V call is TRBV24-1, the J call TRBJ1-1, with D perhaps matching TRBD1 (5 bases). The CDR3 spans 15 residues. The germline V gene has CDR1 KGHDR and CDR2 SFDVKD. V lost 4 bases and J 0 bases, leaving 11 bases between the germline ends. The CDR3 region is CATSETGTVNTEAFF. The CDR3, as DNA: TGTGCCACCAGTGAGACCGGGACGGTGAACACTGAAGCTTTCTTT.

The rearrangement links TRBV29-1 to TRBJ2-7; D uncertain. This CDR3 is built from 11 residues. CDR1 is SQVTM, CDR2 ANQGSEA, per germline. V lost 4 bases to trimming and J lost 2 bases, with 6 bases between them. The CDR3 region is CSVGRAYEQYF. CDR3 nucleotide sequence: TGCAGCGTTGGCAGAGCCTACGAGCAGTACTTC.

This clonotype appeared once. The chain recombines TRBV20-1 with TRBJ1-1; the D gene is possibly TRBD1 (6 bases). V dropped 4 bases and J dropped 3 bases, with 12 bases sitting between them. Per germline, CDR1 DFQATT and CDR2 SNEGSKA (reference sequence). CDR3 size: 13 residues. The CDR3 loop reads CSAKLQGYTEAFF. CDR3 nucleotide sequence: TGCAGTGCTAAACTCCAGGGGTACACTGAAGCTTTCTTT.

V gene TRBV28 combines with J gene TRBJ2-1; 10 bases are shared with TRBD1. Germline lookup yields CDR1 MDHEN and CDR2 SYDVKM. The CDR3 is 15 residues long. V lost 6 bases, J lost 10 bases, and 12 bases stayed unmatched. This chain's CDR3 is CASSRPGTGVLEQFF. The CDR3 nucleotides read TGTGCCAGCAGCCGGCCCGGGACAGGGGTTCTCGAGCAGTTCTTC.

This rearrangement joins TRBV29-1 to TRBJ2-1; no reliable D call. The V end lost 7 bases, the J end lost 3 bases, and 16 bases lay between the germline ends. There are 14 residues in the CDR3. Germline loops: CDR1 SQVTM, CDR2 ANQGSEA. CDR3 amino acids: CSAEASDNYNEQFF. In DNA form, the CDR3 reads TGCAGCGCTGAGGCCAGCGACAACTACAATGAGCAGTTCTTC.

The J gene is TRBJ2-1, the V gene TRBV11-1; D not resolved. The CDR3 is 14 residues long. V dropped 5 bases and J dropped 8 bases, with 16 bases sitting between them. Germline CDR1 reads SGHAT; CDR2 reads FQDESV (reference sequence). In nucleotides, the CDR3 is TGTGCCAGCAGCCAAGGGCTAGTTCCCCATGAGCAGTTCTTC. The encoded protein is CASSQGLVPHEQFF. Supplemented by reference TRBV11-1 and TRBJ2-1, the full variable domain reads EAEVAQSPRYKITEKSQAVAFWCDPISGHATLYWYRQILGQGPELLVQFQDESVVDDSQLPKDRFSAERLKGVDSTLKIQPAELGDSAMYLCASSQGLVPHEQFFGPGTRLTVL.

This sequence joins TRBV3-1 and TRBJ2-3, with TRBD2 matching 7 bases. This CDR3 comprises 16 residues. J gave up 2 bases and V 0 bases, and 5 bases lay outside the gene matches. CDR1 and CDR2 from the germline V gene are LGHDT and YNNKEL (reference sequence). CDR3 nucleotide sequence: TGTGCCAGCAGCCAAGATCCTACTAGCGCCACAGATACGCAGTATTTT. Its translation is CASSQDPTSATDTQYF.

This chain connects TRBV5-1 to TRBJ2-7; the match to TRBD2 covers 8 bases. CDR3 length: 14 residues. Germline-derived CDR1 and CDR2 are SGHRS and YFSETQ. With 7 bases clipped from V and 3 bases from J, the junction kept 9 bases outside the gene matches. CDR3 sequence (DNA): TGCGCCAGCTCCATCTCGGGACTAGTCTACGAGCAGTACTTC. Its translation is CASSISGLVYEQYF.

The V gene is TRBV9, the J gene TRBJ2-7, with 11 nucleotides matching TRBD2. The CDR3 extends over 15 amino acids. With V trimmed by 3 bases and J by 2 bases, 4 bases remained unmatched. Germline-derived CDR1 and CDR2 are SGDLS and YYNGEE. CDR3 nucleotide sequence: TGTGCCAGCAGCGCAACTAGCGGGGGACCCTACGAGCAGTACTTC. This translates into CASSATSGGPYEQYF.

The chain employs TRBV6-2 or TRBV6-3 and TRBJ2-3; D perhaps matches TRBD2 (6 bases). The V and J ends lost 5 bases and 3 bases respectively, with 12 bases between them. The CDR3 contains 14 residues. The germline V gene has CDR1 MNHEY and CDR2 SVGEGT. CDR3 DNA: TGTGCCAGCAGTAGGGGACTGCCGACAGATACGCAGTATTTT. This gives the protein CASSRGLPTDTQYF.

CDR3 protein: CASTPGQGNGYTF. CDR3 nucleotide sequence: TGTGCCAGCACCCCCGGACAGGGTAATGGCTACACCTTC. The chain has TRBV28 and TRBJ1-2; TRBD1 aligns across 8 bases. This CDR3 is built from 13 residues. The junction had 7 bases not matched to a gene; V was cut back by 7 bases and J by 6 bases. Germline V gene lookup returns CDR1 MDHEN and CDR2 SYDVKM.

CDR3 loop: CASSLYGETYEQYF. In nucleotides, the CDR3 is TGCGCCAGCAGCTTGTACGGCGAGACCTACGAGCAGTACTTC. This chain uses TRBV5-1 with TRBJ2-7; D ambiguous. This CDR3 is built from 14 residues. Germline loops: CDR1 SGHRS, CDR2 YFSETQ. V was shortened by 1 base and J by 2 bases, with 10 bases between the two germline ends.

This clonotype occurred once. J is TRBJ2-3 and V is TRBV20-1; D unclear. Trimming shortened V by 1 base and J by 5 bases, and 4 bases separated the two germline ends. Germline CDR1 and CDR2: DFQATT and SNEGSKA (reference sequence). This CDR3 has 11 residues. The CDR3 sequence is CSARVVDTQYF. CDR3 nucleotide sequence: TGCAGTGCTAGAGTTGTAGATACGCAGTATTTT.

The chain joins TRBV6-2 or TRBV6-3 to TRBJ2-1, with 12 bases matching TRBD2. Germline CDR1 MNHEY, CDR2 SVGEGT. Losses at the gene ends were 2 bases for V and 1 base for J; bases not matched to a gene: 6. The CDR3 is 18 residues long. Here the CDR3 DNA reads TGTGCCAGCAGTTACCCCGGACTAGCGGGATGGTCCTACAATGAGCAGTTCTTC. Its translation: CASSYPGLAGWSYNEQFF.

The chain has TRBV4-3 and TRBJ2-7, with no clear D. Trimming cost V 2 bases and J 2 bases, with 19 bases left between them. CDR1 is LGHNA, CDR2 YSLEER, per germline. The CDR3 is made up of 17 amino acids. The CDR3 DNA is TGCGCCAGCAGCCAACTGCCCCGGGTAGTGGGAACCTACGAGCAGTACTTC. Protein sequence: CASSQLPRVVGTYEQYF.

The V call is TRBV7-2, the J call TRBJ2-6, with 7 bases fitting TRBD1. The V segment lost 0 bases and the J segment 0 bases; nucleotides outside the gene matches: 5. Germline CDR1 SGHTA, CDR2 FQGNSA. This CDR3 is 18 amino acids long. CDR3 nucleotides: TGTGCCAGCAGCTTAGCAGGACAGGTGCGCTCTGGGGCCAACGTCCTGACTTTC. Translating it yields CASSLAGQVRSGANVLTF.

The chain uses TRBV19 and TRBJ1-2; tentative D call: TRBD1 (6 bases). The CDR3 contains 13 residues. Per germline, CDR1 LNHDA and CDR2 SQIVND (reference sequence). Deletions cut 7 bases from V and 7 bases from J, with 16 bases between. Here the CDR3 DNA reads TGTGCCAGTACACAGGGCTGGTCCGGTGGCTACACCTTC. Translation: CASTQGWSGGYTF. Complete variable domain (other parts from reference TRBV19 and TRBJ1-2): DGGITQSPKYLFRKEGQNVTLSCEQNLNHDAMYWYRQDPGQGLRLIYYSQIVNDFQKGDIAEGYSVSREKKESFPLTVTSAQKNPTAFYLCASTQGWSGGYTFGSGTRLTVV.

The chain has TRBV20-1 and TRBJ1-1, with D unclear. CDR3 length: 14 residues. Germline values: CDR1 DFQATT, CDR2 SNEGSKA (reference sequence). Trimming removed 6 bases at V and 2 bases at J, with 16 bases between. The CDR3 DNA reads as TGCAGTGCCGAAGGTGGGAGCCTTAACACTGAAGCTTTCTTT. Its translation: CSAEGGSLNTEAFF.

The chain carries TRBV7-9 and TRBJ1-1, with 10 bases lining up with TRBD1. Germline-derived CDR1 and CDR2 are SEHNR and FQNEAQ (reference sequence). The ends lost 4 bases at V and 3 bases at J; junction bases unmatched: 5. The CDR3 covers 15 residues. CDR3 DNA sequence: TGTGCCAGCAGCTGGGGACAGGGGCGATACACTGAAGCTTTCTTT. It specifies CASSWGQGRYTEAFF. The full variable domain, its missing parts supplied by reference TRBV7-9 and TRBJ1-1, is DTGVSQNPRHKITKRGQNVTFRCDPISEHNRLYWYRQTLGQGPEFLTYFQNEAQLEKSRLLSDRFSAERPKGSFSTLEIQRTEQGDSAMYLCASSWGQGRYTEAFFGQGTRLTVV.

The J gene is TRBJ2-1, the V gene TRBV29-1, with a weak D call TRBD1 (6 bases). The CDR3 contains 13 residues. Germline CDR1 reads SQVTM; CDR2 reads ANQGSEA. V dropped 6 bases and J dropped 3 bases, with 12 bases sitting between them. The CDR3 here is CSVGARDYNEQFF. CDR3 coding DNA: TGCAGCGTGGGGGCCCGGGACTACAATGAGCAGTTCTTC.

J is TRBJ1-4 and V is TRBV7-2, with 8 positions matching TRBD1. V lost 4 bases to trimming and J lost 5 bases; unmatched junction nucleotides: 6. This CDR3 region has 15 residues. Per germline, CDR1 SGHTA and CDR2 FQGNSA. CDR3: CASSSITGGNEKLFF. The CDR3, as DNA: TGTGCCAGCAGCTCTATTACAGGGGGAAATGAAAAACTGTTTTTT.

V and J are TRBV27 and TRBJ2-7; D might be TRBD1 or TRBD2, each matching 5 bases. The CDR3 is 13 amino acids. The V gene lost 6 bases and the J gene lost 3 bases, with 12 bases spanning the gap. Germline loops: CDR1 MNHEY, CDR2 SMNVEV (reference sequence). The CDR3 loop is CASSRDQRYEQYF. The CDR3 DNA sequence: TGTGCCAGCAGCCGGGACCAACGCTACGAGCAGTACTTC.